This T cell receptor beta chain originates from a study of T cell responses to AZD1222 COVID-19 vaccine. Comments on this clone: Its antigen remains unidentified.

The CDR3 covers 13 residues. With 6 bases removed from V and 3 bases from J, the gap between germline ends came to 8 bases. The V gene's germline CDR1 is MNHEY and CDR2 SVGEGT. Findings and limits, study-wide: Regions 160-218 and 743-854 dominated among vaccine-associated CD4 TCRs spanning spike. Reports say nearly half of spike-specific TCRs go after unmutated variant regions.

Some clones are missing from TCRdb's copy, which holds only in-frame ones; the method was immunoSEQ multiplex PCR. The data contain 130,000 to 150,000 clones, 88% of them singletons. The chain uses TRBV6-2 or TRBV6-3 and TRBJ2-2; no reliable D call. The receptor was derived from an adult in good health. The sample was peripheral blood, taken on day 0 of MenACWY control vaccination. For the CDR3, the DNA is TGTGCCAGCAGCACGACCCACACCGGGGAGCTGTTTTTT. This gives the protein CASSTTHTGELFF.